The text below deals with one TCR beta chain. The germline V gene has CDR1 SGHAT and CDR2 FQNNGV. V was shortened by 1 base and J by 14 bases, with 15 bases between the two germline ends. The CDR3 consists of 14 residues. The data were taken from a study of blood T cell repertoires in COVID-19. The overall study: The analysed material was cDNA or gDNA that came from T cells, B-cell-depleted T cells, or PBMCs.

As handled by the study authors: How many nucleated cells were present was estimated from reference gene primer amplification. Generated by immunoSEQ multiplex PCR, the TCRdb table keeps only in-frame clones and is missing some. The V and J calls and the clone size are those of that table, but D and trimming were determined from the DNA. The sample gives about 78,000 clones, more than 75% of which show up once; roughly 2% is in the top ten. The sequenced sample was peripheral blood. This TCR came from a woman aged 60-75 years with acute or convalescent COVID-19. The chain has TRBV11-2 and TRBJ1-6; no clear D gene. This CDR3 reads CASSLGYRRYTLHF. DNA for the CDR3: TGTGCCAGCAGCTTAGGTTATCGCAGATACACCCTCCACTTT.